The rows below give T cell receptor beta chains drawn from one sample of a study of cytomegalovirus exposure and HLA in healthy donors. Generated by immunoSEQ multiplex PCR, the TCRdb table keeps only in-frame clones and is missing some. The repertoire consists of 130,000 to 150,000 clones, with about 78% occurring once and the leading ten covering under 4.5%. The sample was PBMCs. These receptors were collected from a man between 18 and 35 years old in good health and CMV-seronegative. Both conserved end residues are part of each CDR3. The order of the fields is V gene, D gene, J gene, clone size, CDR3 DNA, CDR3 protein. A D gene is named only where the DNA matches it firmly. Clone size is not always given. Where it is, it says once, few, many or a class for expanded clones.

>TRBV4-1|.|TRBJ2-1|.
TGCGCCAGCAGCCAGAGCGGGTTTTCCTACAATGAGCAGTTCTTC
CASSQSGFSYNEQFF
>TRBV11-2|.|TRBJ2-7|once
TGTGCCAGCAGCCCTCCACGCGGTATTGATCATTCCTACGAGCAGTACTTC
CASSPPRGIDHSYEQYF
>TRBV30|TRBD1|TRBJ1-4|.
TGTGCCTGGAGTACCACCCCCGGGACAGCGGATGAAAAACTGTTTTTT
CAWSTTPGTADEKLFF
>TRBV13|.|TRBJ1-1|.
TGTGCCAGCAGCCACCGACGACTGCTGAACACTGAAGCTTTCTTT
CASSHRRLLNTEAFF
>TRBV7-9|.|TRBJ1-1|.
TGTGCCAGCAGCCTGGGATTAACCCGGGACACCAGGGAAGAAGCTTTCTTT
CASSLGLTRDTREEAFF
>TRBV5-1|TRBD1|TRBJ1-2|.
TGCGCCAGCAGCTTGGGGCAGGGGGGCTATGGCTACACCTTC
CASSLGQGGYGYTF
>TRBV11-2|TRBD2|TRBJ2-1|once
TGTGCCAGCAGCTTAGAGTATGTAGCGGGAAAGGGTGAGCAGTTCTTC
CASSLEYVAGKGEQFF
>TRBV27|.|TRBJ2-5|few
TGTGCCAGCAGTTCAGACCAAGAGACCCAGTACTTC
CASSSDQETQYF
>TRBV2|.|TRBJ2-6|.
TGTGCCAGCAGTCGACCATCAGGGTCTGGGGCCAACGTCCTGACTTTC
CASSRPSGSGANVLTF
>TRBV6-1|.|TRBJ2-1|.
TGTGCCAGCAGTGTTTGGAGACTAGGAACTGAGCAGTTCTTC
CASSVWRLGTEQFF
>TRBV19|TRBD1|TRBJ1-3|.
TGTGCCAGTAGTCCGGGGACAGGGGTACCGGGGGTGGCTGGAAACACCATATATTTT
CASSPGTGVPGVAGNTIYF
>TRBV7-9|TRBD2|TRBJ2-3|.
TGTGCCAGCAGCCCTAGGCCTACTAGCGGGGATGGATATACGCAGTATTTT
CASSPRPTSGDGYTQYF
>TRBV11-3|.|TRBJ2-1|.
TGTGCCAGCAGCTTCGAGGGATTCGGGAATGAGCAGTTCTTC
CASSFEGFGNEQFF
>TRBV6-1|TRBD2|TRBJ2-7|.
TGTGCCAGCATGACTAGCGGGAGGGGCGTGGAGCAGTACTTC
CASMTSGRGVEQYF
>TRBV6-5|.|TRBJ1-5|.
TGTGCCAGCAGTACCACGGGGGGTAGCAATCAGCCCCAGCATTTT
CASSTTGGSNQPQHF
>TRBV5-5|TRBD1|TRBJ1-3|.
TGTGCCAGCAGCACTGGACAGGGAGTCCCCCTCACCTCTGGAAACACCATATATTTT
CASSTGQGVPLTSGNTIYF
>TRBV12-5|TRBD1|TRBJ2-2|.
TGTGCTAGTGGGACAGGGCCCGGGGAGCTGTTTTTT
CASGTGPGELFF
>TRBV2|.|TRBJ2-1|.
TGTGCCAGCACGGAGGGGTTGGCTGAGCAGTTCTTC
CASTEGLAEQFF
>TRBV6-1|TRBD1|TRBJ2-2|.
TGTGCCAGCAGTGGCCGGGACAGGGCAAACACCGGGGAGCTGTTTTTT
CASSGRDRANTGELFF
>TRBV5-1|TRBD1|TRBJ2-3|few
TGCGCCAGCAGCCCGGGGACAGCCAAAGATACGCAGTATTTT
CASSPGTAKDTQYF
>TRBV5-6|.|TRBJ1-4|.
TGTGCCAGCAGCTTGAGACCAGCGGAAAAACTGTTTTTT
CASSLRPAEKLFF
>TRBV7-3|TRBD2|TRBJ2-3|.
TGTGCCAGCAGCTTAGCGGGAGGGGGCCCTAGCACAGATACGCAGTATTTT
CASSLAGGGPSTDTQYF
>TRBV11-3|.|TRBJ1-5|.
TGTGCCAGCAGCCTGGGAGGGATTGACAATCAGCCCCAGCATTTT
CASSLGGIDNQPQHF
>TRBV10-2|.|TRBJ2-3|.
TGCGCCAGCAGTGAGGAGGTAGCGGCCACAGATACGCAGTATTTT
CASSEEVAATDTQYF
>TRBV5-4|.|TRBJ2-7|.
TGTGCCAGCAGCTTGGACCTAGATCCTTCCCCCAACGAGCAGTACTTC
CASSLDLDPSPNEQYF
>TRBV7-8|.|TRBJ2-7|few
TGTGCCAGCAGCCTCTTCGCTAGGGGCGAAGGCTCCTACGAGCAGTACTTC
CASSLFARGEGSYEQYF
>TRBV18|.|TRBJ1-3|once
TGTGCCAGCTCACCACCCCTGACAGCTGGAAACACCATATATTTT
CASSPPLTAGNTIYF
>TRBV9|.|TRBJ2-2|.
TGTGCCAGCTCCTGGACAGCTGACACCGGGGAGCTGTTTTTT
CASSWTADTGELFF
>TRBV9|.|TRBJ2-7|.
TGTGCCAGCAGCGTAGGTAACACGCCGTCCTACGAGCAGTACTTC
CASSVGNTPSYEQYF
>TRBV5-6|.|TRBJ2-6|.
TGTGCCAGCAGCCCCACTTTGTGGCAGCGAGTCTCTGGGGCCAACGTCCTGACTTTC
CASSPTLWQRVSGANVLTF
>TRBV9|.|TRBJ1-1|few
TGTGCCAGCAGCGTATTTATTGACACTGAAGCTTTCTTT
CASSVFIDTEAFF
>TRBV27|.|TRBJ2-7|few
TGTGCCAGCAGGCAACTACAGGGATACGAGCAGTACTTC
CASRQLQGYEQYF
>TRBV19|.|TRBJ2-7|.
TGTGCCAGTAGCACCGGGACATCAGCCTACGAGCAGTACTTC
CASSTGTSAYEQYF
>TRBV7-8|.|TRBJ2-7|.
TGTGCCAGCAGCATAGCAGGACAGACTTCAAGCTCCTACGAGCAGTACTTC
CASSIAGQTSSSYEQYF
>TRBV27|TRBD1|TRBJ2-1|once
TGTGCCAGCAGTCTAGGACAGGGGTACAATGAGCAGTTCTTC
CASSLGQGYNEQFF
>TRBV11-2|TRBD2|TRBJ2-5|once
TGTGCCAGCAGCTTAGAGCCGGGAGGGCAAGAGACCCAGTACTTC
CASSLEPGGQETQYF
>TRBV5-6|.|TRBJ1-6|.
TGTGCCAGCAGCCCGACGAGGAATTCACCCCTCCACTTT
CASSPTRNSPLHF
>TRBV6-4|TRBD2|TRBJ2-3|.
TGTGCCAGCAGCCGCGGGGGGGAAAGAGATACGCAGTATTTT
CASSRGGERDTQYF
>TRBV4-1|TRBD2|TRBJ2-5|.
TGCGCCAGCAGCCTTGGGCCGCTGGCGGGGGGGCGATGGGAGACCCAGTACTTC
CASSLGPLAGGRWETQYF
>TRBV6-6|TRBD2|TRBJ2-1|few
TGTGCCAGCGCTAGCGGAAGAAAGGGCCACAATGAGCAGTTCTTC
CASASGRKGHNEQFF
>TRBV15|.|TRBJ2-7|.
TGTGCCACCAGCAGGTCTACAGGTTCCTACGAGCAGTACTTC
CATSRSTGSYEQYF